Listed here is a single T cell receptor beta chain. The record originates from a study of blood T cell repertoires in COVID-19. Study-level background: COVID-19 samples, acute and convalescent, were from the United States, Italy and Spain. T cells, B-cell-depleted T cells, or PBMCs provided the cDNA or gDNA that served as material.

Authors' methods: It was from reference gene primer amplification that nucleated cell counts were estimated. TCRdb's table, derived via immunoSEQ multiplex PCR, lists solely in-frame clones and lacks some. That table furnishes V, J and clone size, whereas the DNA furnished D and trimming. The data show some 340,000 clones, 85% seen once. Germline V gives CDR1 MRHNA, CDR2 SNTAGT. V was cut by 5 bases and J by 4 bases, with 11 bases left in between. The CDR3 contains 13 residues. The V gene is TRBV6-4, the J gene TRBJ1-2; tentatively, D is TRBD1 (5 bases). The sequenced sample consisted of peripheral blood. The receptor was derived from a woman between 18 and 30 years old with acute or convalescent COVID-19. This CDR3 is CASSPFGGYGYTF. The CDR3, as DNA: TGTGCCAGCAGTCCTTTCGGGGGCTATGGCTACACCTTC.